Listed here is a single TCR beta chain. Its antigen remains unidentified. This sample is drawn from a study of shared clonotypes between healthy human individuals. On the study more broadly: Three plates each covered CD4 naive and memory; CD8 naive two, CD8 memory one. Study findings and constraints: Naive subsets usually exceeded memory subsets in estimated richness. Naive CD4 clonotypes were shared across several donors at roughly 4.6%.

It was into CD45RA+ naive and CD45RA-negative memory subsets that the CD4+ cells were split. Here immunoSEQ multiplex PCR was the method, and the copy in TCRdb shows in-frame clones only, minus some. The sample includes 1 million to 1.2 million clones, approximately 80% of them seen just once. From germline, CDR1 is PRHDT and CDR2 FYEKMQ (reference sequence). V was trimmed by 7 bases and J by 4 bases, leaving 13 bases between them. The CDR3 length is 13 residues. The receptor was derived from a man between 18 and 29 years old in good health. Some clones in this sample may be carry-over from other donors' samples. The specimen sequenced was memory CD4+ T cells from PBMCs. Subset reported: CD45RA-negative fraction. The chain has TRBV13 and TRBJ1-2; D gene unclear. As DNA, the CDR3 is TGTGCCAGCACCGACCTGGGCGGCTATGGCTACACCTTC. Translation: CASTDLGGYGYTF.